Below, 19 T cell receptor beta chains from the same sample are listed, as sequenced in a study of monozygotic twins with inflammatory bowel disease. After re-calling the 5' RACE reads, TCRdb lists one entry per CDR3 protein, DNA absent. This table holds 300,000 to 400,000 distinct CDR3 sequences. The sequenced sample was blood. These receptors were obtained from a human donor with ulcerative colitis or Crohn's disease, or a healthy co-twin of an affected twin (not recorded which).

The genes are TRBV7-3 and TRBJ1-5; there is no DNA to check the TCRdb D call of TRBD1. The length of the CDR3 is 21 residues. Germline V lookup: CDR1 SGHTA, CDR2 FQGTGA. The CDR3 reads CASSPLQGNLASSSSNQPQHF. Drawing the rest from reference TRBV7-3 and TRBJ1-5, the complete variable domain is GAGVSQTPSNKVTEKGKYVELRCDPISGHTALYWYRQSLGQGPEFLIYFQGTGAADDSGLPNDRFFAVRPEGSVSTLKIQRTERGDSAVYLCASSPLQGNLASSSSNQPQHFGDGTRLSIL.

V is TRBV10-2 and J is TRBJ1-1; the TCRdb call, TRBD1, lacks DNA for checking. The CDR3 is 13 residues long. Germline V gene data show CDR1 as WSHSY and CDR2 as SAAADI. The CDR3 reads CASEFSRGTEAFF.

This chain links TRBV30 with TRBJ1-5. The CDR3 is 16 amino acids. Germline V gives CDR1 GTSNPN, CDR2 SVGIG (reference sequence). CDR3 sequence: CAWTMGDFPSNQPQHF.

This chain links TRBV7-9 with TRBJ2-3; TCRdb returns TRBD1, unconfirmable since there is no DNA. Per the germline V gene, CDR1 is SEHNR and CDR2 is FQNEAQ (reference sequence). The CDR3 extends over 15 amino acids. The CDR3 here is CASSRTKGATDTQYF.

The V and J genes are TRBV4-3 and TRBJ2-7; the TCRdb D gene call, TRBD2, has no DNA to confirm it. The length of the CDR3 is 18 residues. Germline CDR1 reads LGHNA; CDR2 reads YSLEER. The CDR3 loop is CASSQGPVASGGFYEQYF.

The chain employs TRBV28 and TRBJ2-7. This CDR3 has 12 amino acids. Germline loops: CDR1 MDHEN, CDR2 SYDVKM. The CDR3 reads CTSSQEPYEQYF.

The chain carries TRBV7-2 and TRBJ1-5; as DNA is missing, the TRBD1 call by TCRdb cannot be tested. CDR3 length equals 13 residues. The germline gives CDR1 SGHTA, CDR2 FQGNSA. The CDR3 reads CASSPSTVQPQHF.

The rearrangement uses TRBV7-2 and TRBJ2-7; no DNA is available, so the TRBD2 call from TCRdb remains unchecked. The CDR3 spans 15 residues. From germline, CDR1 is SGHTA and CDR2 FQGNSA. CDR3 protein: CASRPTSGGSYEQYF.

The chain employs TRBV7-3 and TRBJ1-1. The CDR3 sequence is 13 residues long. Germline CDR1 reads SGHTA; CDR2 reads FQGTGA. The CDR3 loop is CASSSNRNTEAFF.

J is TRBJ2-1 and V is TRBV5-1; TCRdb gives TRBD2 as the D gene, but with no DNA this cannot be confirmed. This CDR3 has 17 residues. CDR1 and CDR2 (germline): SGHRS, YFSETQ. This chain's CDR3 is CASSRTAGGASNNEQFF.

V and J are TRBV20-1 and TRBJ1-5; TCRdb picks TRBD1, but there is no DNA to check that call. Germline CDR1 DFQATT, CDR2 SNEGSKA (reference sequence). This CDR3 has 12 residues. Here the CDR3 reads CSASGGNQPQHF.

The CDR3 region is CASDWFTGELFF. The chain joins TRBV28 to TRBJ2-2. This CDR3 is 12 amino acids long. Germline V CDR1 and CDR2: MDHEN, SYDVKM.

The CDR3 spells CASSNGRDTEAFF. This chain joins TRBV7-3 and TRBJ1-1. This CDR3 spans 13 amino acids. Germline V gene data show CDR1 as SGHTA and CDR2 as FQGTGA.

The rearrangement joins TRBV6-1 to TRBJ1-2; TCRdb's assignment of TRBD1 cannot be checked, as there is no DNA. Germline-derived CDR1 and CDR2 are MNHNS and SASEGT. This CDR3 has 15 residues. The CDR3 region is CASSEIRGTHYGYTF.

This rearrangement joins TRBV6-2 or TRBV6-3 to TRBJ1-5; TCRdb's D gene call, TRBD1, goes unchecked for lack of DNA. Germline V gene lookup returns CDR1 MNHEY and CDR2 SVGEGT. CDR3 size: 17 residues. CDR3 sequence: CASSYSAGGIGNQPQHF.

The genes are TRBV6-6 and TRBJ2-1; TCRdb outputs TRBD1, but without DNA this stays unchecked. This CDR3 is built from 12 residues. The germline V gene encodes CDR1 MNHNY and CDR2 SVGAGI (reference sequence). The CDR3: CASRQGSNEQFF.

J is TRBJ2-1 and V is TRBV5-1; lacking DNA, the TRBD1 call made by TCRdb goes unchecked. CDR3 size: 14 residues. Germline CDR1 and CDR2: SGHRS and YFSETQ. Here the CDR3 reads CASSLGGARDEQFF.

The CDR3 loop reads CSATPGLAAIYEQYF. The chain joins TRBV20-1 to TRBJ2-7; TCRdb names TRBD2, which stays unverified in the absence of DNA. The CDR3 sequence is 15 residues long. CDR1 and CDR2 (germline): DFQATT, SNEGSKA (reference sequence).

The chain combines TRBV28 with TRBJ2-7; TCRdb picks TRBD1, but there is no DNA to check that call. Germline V gene data show CDR1 as MDHEN and CDR2 as SYDVKM. The CDR3 totals 15 residues. The CDR3 sequence is CASSFHIAGTGGMYF.